Listed here is a single TCR beta chain. Its antigen is as yet unknown. The sample originates from a study of cytotoxic CD8 clonotypes in ibrutinib-treated CLL. Clones were read by immunoSEQ multiplex PCR, and TCRdb kept only the in-frame ones, dropping some. The sample lists 19,000 or so clones, 65% to 85% seen once, with roughly 5.8% in the top ten. The CDR3 length is 16 residues. The V gene's germline CDR1 is SGHNT and CDR2 YENEEA. V lost 1 base and J 2 bases, leaving 12 bases between the germline ends. Study results and limitations: Sustained-remission and progressing patients diverged in sampling times.

The origin of this receptor is a human donor with chronic lymphocytic leukemia. The V and J genes are TRBV11-3 and TRBJ1-5, with a tentative D call TRBD1 (5 bases). The starting material was PBMCs, obtained before ibrutinib treatment. The CDR3 nucleotides are TGTGCCAGCAGCTTAGTCCGGGGCAAAGGCAATCAGCCCCAGCATTTT. Translating gives CASSLVRGKGNQPQHF.